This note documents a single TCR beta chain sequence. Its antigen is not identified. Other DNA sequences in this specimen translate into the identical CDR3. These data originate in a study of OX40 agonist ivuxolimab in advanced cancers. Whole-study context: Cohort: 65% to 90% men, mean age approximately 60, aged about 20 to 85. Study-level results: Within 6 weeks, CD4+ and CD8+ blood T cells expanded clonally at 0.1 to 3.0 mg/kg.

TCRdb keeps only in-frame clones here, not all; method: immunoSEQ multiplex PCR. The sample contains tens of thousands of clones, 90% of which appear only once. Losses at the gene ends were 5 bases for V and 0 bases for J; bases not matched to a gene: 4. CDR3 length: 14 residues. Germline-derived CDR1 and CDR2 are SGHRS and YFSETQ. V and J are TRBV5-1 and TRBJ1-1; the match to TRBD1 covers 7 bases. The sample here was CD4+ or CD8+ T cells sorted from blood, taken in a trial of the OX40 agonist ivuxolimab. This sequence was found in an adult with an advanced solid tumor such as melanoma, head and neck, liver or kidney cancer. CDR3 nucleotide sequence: TGCGCCAGCAGATTACAGGGGTTGAACACTGAAGCTTTCTTT. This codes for CASRLQGLNTEAFF.